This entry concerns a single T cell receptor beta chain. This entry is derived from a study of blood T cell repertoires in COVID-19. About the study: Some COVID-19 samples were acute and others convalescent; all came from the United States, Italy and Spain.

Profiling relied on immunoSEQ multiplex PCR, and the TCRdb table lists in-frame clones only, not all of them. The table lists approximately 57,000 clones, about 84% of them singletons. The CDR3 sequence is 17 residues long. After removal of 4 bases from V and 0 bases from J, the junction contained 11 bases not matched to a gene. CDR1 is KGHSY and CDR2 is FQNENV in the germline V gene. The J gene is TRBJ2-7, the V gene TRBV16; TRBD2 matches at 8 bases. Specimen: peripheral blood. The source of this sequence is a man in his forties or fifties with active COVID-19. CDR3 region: CASSPSYPGGSSYEQYF. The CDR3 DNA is TGTGCCAGCAGCCCTTCCTACCCGGGAGGGAGCTCCTACGAGCAGTACTTC.